This T cell receptor beta chain was captured by sequencing in a study of blood T cell repertoires in COVID-19. With 1 base removed from V and 5 bases from J, the gap between germline ends came to 15 bases. CDR1 is SGHRS and CDR2 is YFSETQ in the germline V gene. The length of the CDR3 is 15 residues. Measured with immunoSEQ multiplex PCR; TCRdb has only the in-frame clones, and not every one. Of approximately 240,000 clones in the sample, approximately 79% are singletons; the top ten hold roughly 4%. This clonotype was sampled from a woman aged 40 to 50 with active or convalescent COVID-19. Material: peripheral blood. This sequence joins TRBV5-1 and TRBJ1-1, with a tentative D call TRBD1 (5 bases). The CDR3 spells CASSLRGIGGTEAFF. CDR3 sequence (DNA): TGCGCCAGCAGCTTGAGGGGAATCGGGGGGACTGAAGCTTTCTTT.